This TCR beta chain stems from a study of blood T cell repertoires in COVID-19 (dated by TCRdb to the early 2020s). Broadly, across the study: Samples covering the acute and convalescent phases of COVID-19 were provided by collaborators in the United States, Italy and Spain. The dataset comprised deeply sampled blood TCRbeta repertoires from subjects exposed to, actively infected with, or recovered from COVID-19. Where HLA class I and class II types were available, the types were taken from metadata supplied by the sample provider, not from assay-based typing. The samples were drawn from the first 160 participants of the ongoing ImmuneRACE study and from 950 to 1,500 subjects provided by 6 global collaborators. The sample metadata nearly always contained a de-identified subject ID, COVID-19 status, age in years and sex. The repertoires were made available in a free public database intended to serve as a resource for research on the immune response to SARS-CoV-2. The prospective study material was composed of cDNA or gDNA derived from T cells, B-cell-depleted T cells, or PBMCs.

Study-wide conclusions, independent of this receptor: The quantity of clinical and demographic metadata differed by source and by participant and was supplied without curation.

TCRbeta CDR3 regions were amplified from genomic DNA by means of the immunoSEQ Assay, a bias-controlled multiplex PCR. In the authors' own workflow: Nucleated cell counts per sample were estimated from amplification of reference gene primers within the assay. To quantify the absolute abundance of each unique TCRbeta CDR3 rearrangement, sequence reads were collapsed and filtered. For each sample, productive Simpson clonality was calculated as the square root of Simpson's diversity index across productive rearrangements. Here the immuneACCESS table is served through TCRdb, limited to in-frame sequences with V and J called. Missing clones are a known gap in these copies; in checked studies unresolved V genes cover under half, and the rest lacks a known reason. Clone size and the V and J calls come from that table; the DNA yielded D and trimming. Counted in this sample were about 210,000 clones; 80% to 90% of them appeared once. The ten largest make up about 8% of the sample.

Each collaborating institution followed its own protocols to collect whole blood in K2EDTA tubes. For TCRbeta analysis, collaborators shipped samples in one of three forms: frozen whole blood, isolated PBMCs, or DNA extracted from either of those sample types. A word on this clone: The antigen it recognizes is unknown. No quality values exist for individual bases; no much larger clone is one base distant.

The CDR3 starts with the cysteine, ends with the phenylalanine, and has 16 residues. Left in the record is the CDR3 DNA by itself, 48 bases read in frame from the first base. From a lookup of the germline V gene (reference sequence), CDR1 and CDR2 are LNHDA and SQIVND. Unmatched junction bases come to 7, with V trimmed by 4 bases and J by 5 bases. The TCR was taken from a woman aged 45 to 65 with active or convalescent COVID-19. The receptor chain draws on TRBV19 and TRBJ2-1, with TRBD1 matching 11 junction bases. The sample comprised peripheral blood. The CDR3 corresponds to CASSRPGQGADNEQFF. The DNA sequence follows: TGTGCCAGTAGTAGACCCGGACAGGGGGCAGACAATGAGCAGTTCTTC. The reference TRBV19 and TRBJ2-1 proteins fill in what lies around the CDR3, so the full variable domain reads DGGITQSPKYLFRKEGQNVTLSCEQNLNHDAMYWYRQDPGQGLRLIYYSQIVNDFQKGDIAEGYSVSREKKESFPLTVTSAQKNPTAFYLCASSRPGQGADNEQFFGPGTRLTVL.